The source of this TCR beta chain is a study of post-analysis software for immune sequencing data. Study background: Recorded disease courses covered relapsing-remitting, secondary progressive and progressive-relapsing multiple sclerosis. Some patients had no subtype annotation.

Unique molecular identifiers were present in the TCR beta cDNA libraries. The yield from about 1 to 10 million T cells was roughly 500,000 cDNA molecules in total. TCRdb independently ran MiXCR on the PCR reads; one entry per CDR3 protein. The sample includes hundreds of thousands of distinct CDR3 sequences, just over 35% of them seen just once. Study findings and constraints: Roughly five TRBV segments were significantly more frequent in patients than in controls. TRBV5-6, TRBV5-1 and TRBV20-1 were among these segments. Clustering by F measure revealed strong co-clustering among samples prepared together in one batch. Among multiple sclerosis patients, normalized Chao1 diversity was significantly below that of controls.

About this clonotype itself: Its antigen is not known. One end of the junction is discordant with germline, which a read error may explain.

The length of the CDR3 is 16 residues. The rearrangement uses TRBV12-3 or TRBV12-4 and TRBJ2-2, with a weak D call TRBD2 (5 bases). The sample was blood. The TCR sequence derives from a girl aged 10-17 years with multiple sclerosis. CDR3 nucleotides: TGTGCCAGCACCTTGACTGACAATTCGAACACCGGGGAGCGGTTTTTT. It translates to CASTLTDNSNTGERFF.